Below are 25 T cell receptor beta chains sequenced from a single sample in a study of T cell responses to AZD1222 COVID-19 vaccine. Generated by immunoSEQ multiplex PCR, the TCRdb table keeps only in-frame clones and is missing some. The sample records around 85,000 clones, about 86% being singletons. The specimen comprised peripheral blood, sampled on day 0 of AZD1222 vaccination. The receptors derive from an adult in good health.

CDR3 DNA sequence: TGTGCCAGCACCGGCGTCGGGACTGGCAACACCGGGGAGCTGTTTTTT. Its translation: CASTGVGTGNTGELFF. This chain joins TRBV7-6 and TRBJ2-2; D might be TRBD2 (6 bases). V shed 7 bases and J shed 2 bases, with 17 bases lying between them. From germline, CDR1 is SGHVS and CDR2 FNYEAQ. The CDR3 covers 16 residues.

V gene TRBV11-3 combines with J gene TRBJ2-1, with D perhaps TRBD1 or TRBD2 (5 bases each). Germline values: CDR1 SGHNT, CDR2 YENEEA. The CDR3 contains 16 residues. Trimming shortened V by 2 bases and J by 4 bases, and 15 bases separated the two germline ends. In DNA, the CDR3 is TGTGCCAGCAGCTTAAGGGTCGGGACGGGGTACAATGAGCAGTTCTTC. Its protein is CASSLRVGTGYNEQFF.

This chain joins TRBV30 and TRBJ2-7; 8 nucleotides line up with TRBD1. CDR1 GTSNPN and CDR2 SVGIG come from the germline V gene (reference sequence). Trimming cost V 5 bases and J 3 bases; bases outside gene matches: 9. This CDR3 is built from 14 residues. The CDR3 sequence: CAWGTRDRIYEQYF. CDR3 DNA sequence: TGTGCCTGGGGAACCCGGGACAGGATCTACGAGCAGTACTTC.

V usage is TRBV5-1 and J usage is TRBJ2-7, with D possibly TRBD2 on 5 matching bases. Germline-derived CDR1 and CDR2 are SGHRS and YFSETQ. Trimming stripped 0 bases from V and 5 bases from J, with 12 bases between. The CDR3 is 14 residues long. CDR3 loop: CASSLESGLNEQYF. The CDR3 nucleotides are TGCGCCAGCAGCTTGGAATCCGGACTGAACGAGCAGTACTTC.

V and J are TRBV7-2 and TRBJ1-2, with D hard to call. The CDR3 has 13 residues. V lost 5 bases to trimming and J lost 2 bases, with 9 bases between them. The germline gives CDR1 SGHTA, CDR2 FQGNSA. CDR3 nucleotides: TGTGCCAGCAGCCAAACACCGAACTATGGCTACACCTTC. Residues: CASSQTPNYGYTF.

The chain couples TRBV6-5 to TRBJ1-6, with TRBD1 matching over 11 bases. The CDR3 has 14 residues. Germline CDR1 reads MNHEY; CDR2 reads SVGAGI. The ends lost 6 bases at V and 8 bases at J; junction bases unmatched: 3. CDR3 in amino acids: CASSRTGGHSPLHF. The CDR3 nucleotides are TGTGCCAGCAGCCGGACAGGGGGCCATTCACCCCTCCACTTT.

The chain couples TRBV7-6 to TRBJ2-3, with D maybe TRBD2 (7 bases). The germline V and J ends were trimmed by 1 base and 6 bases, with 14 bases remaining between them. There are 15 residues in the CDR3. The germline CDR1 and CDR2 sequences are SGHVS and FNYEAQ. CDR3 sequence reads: CASSLGVAGADTQYF. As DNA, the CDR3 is TGTGCCAGCAGCTTAGGCGTTGCGGGGGCCGATACGCAGTATTTT.

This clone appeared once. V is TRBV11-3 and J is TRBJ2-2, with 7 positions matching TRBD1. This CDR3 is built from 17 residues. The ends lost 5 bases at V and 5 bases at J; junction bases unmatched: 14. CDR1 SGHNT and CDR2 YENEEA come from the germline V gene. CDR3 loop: CASSPRDSSSGTGELFF. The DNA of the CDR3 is TGTGCCAGCAGCCCAAGGGACAGCTCCAGTGGAACCGGGGAGCTGTTTTTT.

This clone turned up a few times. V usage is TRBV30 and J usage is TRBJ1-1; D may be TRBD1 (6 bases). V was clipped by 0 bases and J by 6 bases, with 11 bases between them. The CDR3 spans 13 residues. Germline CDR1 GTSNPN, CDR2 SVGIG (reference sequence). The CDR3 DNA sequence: TGTGCCTGGAGTGTACGGTCAGGGGCTGAAGCTTTCTTT. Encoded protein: CAWSVRSGAEAFF.

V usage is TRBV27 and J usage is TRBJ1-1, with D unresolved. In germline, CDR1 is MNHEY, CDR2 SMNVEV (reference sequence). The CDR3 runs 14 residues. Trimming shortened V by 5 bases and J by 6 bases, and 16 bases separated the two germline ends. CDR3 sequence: CASSTRSLAAEAFF. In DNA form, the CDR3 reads TGTGCCAGCAGTACCAGGTCCCTAGCGGCTGAAGCTTTCTTT.

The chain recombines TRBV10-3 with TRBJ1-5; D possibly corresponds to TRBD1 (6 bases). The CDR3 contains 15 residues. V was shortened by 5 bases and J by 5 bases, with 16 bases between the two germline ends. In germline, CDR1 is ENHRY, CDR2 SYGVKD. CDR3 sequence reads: CAISNRGGQDQPQHF. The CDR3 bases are TGTGCCATCAGTAACCGGGGGGGGCAGGATCAGCCCCAGCATTTT.

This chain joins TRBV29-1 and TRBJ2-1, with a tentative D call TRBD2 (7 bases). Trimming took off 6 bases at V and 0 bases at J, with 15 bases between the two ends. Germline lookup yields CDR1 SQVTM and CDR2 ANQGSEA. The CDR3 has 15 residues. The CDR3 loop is CSVGGAVSSYNEQFF. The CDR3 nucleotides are TGCAGCGTGGGGGGGGCAGTGAGCTCCTACAATGAGCAGTTCTTC.

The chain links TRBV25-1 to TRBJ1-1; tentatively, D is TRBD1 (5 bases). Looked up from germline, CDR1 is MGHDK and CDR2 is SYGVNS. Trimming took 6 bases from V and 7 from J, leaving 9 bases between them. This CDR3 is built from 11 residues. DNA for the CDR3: TGTGCCAGCAGCAGGGAAAATGAAGCTTTCTTT. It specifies CASSRENEAFF.

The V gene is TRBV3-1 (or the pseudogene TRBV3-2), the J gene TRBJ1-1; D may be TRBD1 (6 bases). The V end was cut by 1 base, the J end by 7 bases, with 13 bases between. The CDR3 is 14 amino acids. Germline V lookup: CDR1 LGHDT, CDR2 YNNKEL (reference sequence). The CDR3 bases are TGTGCCAGCAGCCAAGTACAGGGAAGGAGTGAAGCTTTCTTT. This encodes CASSQVQGRSEAFF.

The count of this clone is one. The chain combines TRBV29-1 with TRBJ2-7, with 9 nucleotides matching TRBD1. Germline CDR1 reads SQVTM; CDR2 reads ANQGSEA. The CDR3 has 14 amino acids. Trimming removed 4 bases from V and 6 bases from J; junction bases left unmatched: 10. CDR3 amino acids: CSVAIQGASPEQYF. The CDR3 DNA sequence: TGCAGCGTTGCGATACAGGGGGCCTCTCCCGAGCAGTACTTC.

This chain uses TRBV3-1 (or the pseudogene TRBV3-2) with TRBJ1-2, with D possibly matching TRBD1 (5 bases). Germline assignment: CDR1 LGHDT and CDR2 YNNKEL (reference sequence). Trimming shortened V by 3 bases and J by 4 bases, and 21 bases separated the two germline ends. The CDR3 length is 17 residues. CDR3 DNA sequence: TGTGCCAGCAGCCACGCCGGGACCTATCGTCGGGGCTATGGCTACACCTTC. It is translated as CASSHAGTYRRGYGYTF.

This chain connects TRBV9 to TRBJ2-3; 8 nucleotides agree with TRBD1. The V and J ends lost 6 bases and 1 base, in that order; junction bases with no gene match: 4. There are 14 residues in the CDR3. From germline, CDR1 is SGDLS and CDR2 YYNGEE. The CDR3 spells CASNGQGGTDTQYF. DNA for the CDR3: TGTGCCAGCAACGGACAGGGAGGCACAGATACGCAGTATTTT.

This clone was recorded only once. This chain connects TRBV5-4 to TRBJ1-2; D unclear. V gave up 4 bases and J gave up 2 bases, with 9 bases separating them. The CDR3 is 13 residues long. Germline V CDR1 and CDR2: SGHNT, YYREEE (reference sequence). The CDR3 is CASSASRNYGYTF. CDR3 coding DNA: TGTGCCAGCAGCGCGTCCAGGAACTATGGCTACACCTTC.

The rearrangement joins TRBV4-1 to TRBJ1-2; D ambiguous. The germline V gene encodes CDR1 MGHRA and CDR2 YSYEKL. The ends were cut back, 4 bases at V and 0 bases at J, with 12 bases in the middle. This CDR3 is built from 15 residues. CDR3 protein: CASSLQRTTNYGYTF. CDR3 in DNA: TGCGCCAGCAGCCTACAAAGGACGACTAACTATGGCTACACCTTC.

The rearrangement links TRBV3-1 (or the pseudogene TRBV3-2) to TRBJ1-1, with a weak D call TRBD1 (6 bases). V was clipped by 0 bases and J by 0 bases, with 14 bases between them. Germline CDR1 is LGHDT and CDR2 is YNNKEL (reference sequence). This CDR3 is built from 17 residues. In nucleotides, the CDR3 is TGTGCCAGCAGCCAAGATACCAGGGGATGGTTGAACACTGAAGCTTTCTTT. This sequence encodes CASSQDTRGWLNTEAFF.

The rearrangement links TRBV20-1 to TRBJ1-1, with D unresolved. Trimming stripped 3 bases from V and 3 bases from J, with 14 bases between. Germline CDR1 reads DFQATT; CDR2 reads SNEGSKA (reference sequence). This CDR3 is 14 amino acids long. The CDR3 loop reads CSASTPQSDTEAFF. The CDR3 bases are TGCAGTGCTAGTACCCCCCAGTCTGACACTGAAGCTTTCTTT.

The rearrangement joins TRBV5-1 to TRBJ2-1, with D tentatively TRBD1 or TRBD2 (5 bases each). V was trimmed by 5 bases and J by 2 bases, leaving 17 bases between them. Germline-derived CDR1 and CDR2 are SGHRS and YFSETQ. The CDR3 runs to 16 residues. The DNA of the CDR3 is TGCGCCAGCAGTCCCTTGTCAGGGACCACCTACAATGAGCAGTTCTTC. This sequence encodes CASSPLSGTTYNEQFF.

The CDR3 region is CASSPLAGGASEQYF. The CDR3 DNA follows: TGCGCCAGCAGCCCCTTAGCGGGGGGGGCCTCCGAGCAGTACTTC. The rearrangement uses TRBV4-3 and TRBJ2-7; TRBD2 matches 11 bases. Germline lookup yields CDR1 LGHNA and CDR2 YSLEER. V lost 4 bases to trimming and J lost 6 bases; unmatched junction nucleotides: 8. The CDR3 contains 15 residues.

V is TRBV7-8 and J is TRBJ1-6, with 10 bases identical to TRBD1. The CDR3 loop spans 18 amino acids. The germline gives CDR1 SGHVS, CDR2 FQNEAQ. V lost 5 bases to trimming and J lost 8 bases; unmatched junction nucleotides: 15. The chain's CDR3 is CASSPLSRTGGRYSPLHF. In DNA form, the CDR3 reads TGTGCCAGCAGCCCCCTTAGTCGGACAGGGGGTAGGTATTCACCCCTCCACTTT. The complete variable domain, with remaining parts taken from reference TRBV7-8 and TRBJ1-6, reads GAGVSQSPRYKVAKRGQDVALRCDPISGHVSLFWYQQALGQGPEFLTYFQNEAQLDKSGLPSDRFFAERPEGSVSTLKIQRTQQEDSAVYLCASSPLSRTGGRYSPLHFGNGTRLTVT.

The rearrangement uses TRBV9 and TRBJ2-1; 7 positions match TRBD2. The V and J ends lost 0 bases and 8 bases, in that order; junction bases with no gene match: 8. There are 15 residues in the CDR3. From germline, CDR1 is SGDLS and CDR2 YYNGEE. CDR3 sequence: CASSVGLAGYDEQFF. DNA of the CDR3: TGTGCCAGCAGCGTAGGACTAGCTGGGTACGATGAGCAGTTCTTC.